These 32 T cell receptor beta chains came from one sample sequenced in a study of tumor-infiltrating lymphocytes in primary liver carcinoma. Germline DNA was also extracted, and blood RNA derived from unsorted whole blood. A constant-region primer served to make TCR beta cDNA from roughly 460 ng total RNA. The TCR beta library was amplified through three nested multiplex PCR rounds in a modified ARM-PCR procedure. Forward primers for TRBV1-TRBV30 and a C-beta reverse primer served the first two PCR rounds, at roughly 10 cycles each. In TCRdb, the multiplex PCR reads were re-called with MiXCR into one record per CDR3 protein. This table has 330,000 or so distinct CDR3 sequences, 65% appearing once. Sequencing was carried out using peripheral blood. The receptors come from a man aged 35 to 55 with primary liver carcinoma and hepatitis B virus infection.

Remarks on this clonotype: An end of the junction does not agree with germline; a read error may underlie this. This chain connects TRBV11-2 to TRBJ2-2; 7 bases agree with TRBD2. The CDR3 has 15 residues. The germline CDR1 and CDR2 sequences are SGHAT and FQNNGV. This chain's CDR3 is CVSSGTSVSTGELFF. CDR3 nucleotide sequence: TGTGTCAGCAGCGGAACTAGCGTGAGTACCGGGGAGCTGTTTTTT.

Concerning this clonotype itself: This may stem from a read error, because a much larger clone lies one nucleotide away. Given the absence of the conserved phenylalanine or tryptophan at the CDR3 end, a read error is likely. The V call is TRBV14, the J call TRBJ2-5; a possible D gene is TRBD1 (6 bases). There are 16 residues in the CDR3. Germline V lookup: CDR1 SGHDN, CDR2 FVKESK. V was cut by 4 bases and J by 10 bases, with 25 bases left in between. CDR3 coding DNA: TGTGCCAGCAGCCCCAAACAGGGAACCCTACTTGGTGTCCAGTACCTC. Translated, it gives CASSPKQGTLLGVQYL.

This clonotype has only one observation. Since no conserved phenylalanine or tryptophan closes the CDR3, a read error is the likely cause. This chain links TRBV14 with TRBJ1-2; D is unclear. This CDR3 has 13 amino acids. Germline CDR1 SGHDN, CDR2 FVKESK. CDR3 bases: TGTGCCAGCAGCCAAGAGGAAACCTATGGTTACACCCTC. Protein sequence: CASSQEETYGYTL.

V usage is TRBV5-5 and J usage is TRBJ1-6, with D uncertain. The germline V gene encodes CDR1 SGHKS and CDR2 YYEKEE (reference sequence). V lost 4 bases and J 13 bases, leaving 21 bases between the germline ends. There are 15 residues in the CDR3. CDR3 bases: TGTGCCAGCAGCCTTAACGCTGGACCGCGTTCGCCCCTCCACTTT. It is translated as CASSLNAGPRSPLHF.

In the case of this clonotype: Since a much larger clone is just one base distant, this may be a read error. The V call is TRBV5-6, the J call TRBJ1-4, with D possibly matching TRBD1 (5 bases). V gave up 1 base and J gave up 3 bases, with 10 bases separating them. The CDR3 sequence is 15 residues long. Germline V CDR1 and CDR2: SGHDT, YYEEEE. CDR3 DNA: TGTGCCAGCAGCTTGTTAGGGGAATCTAATGAAAAACTGTTTTTT. Translated: CASSLLGESNEKLFF. The entire variable domain, with the rest obtained from reference TRBV5-6 and TRBJ1-4, is as follows: DAGVTQSPTHLIKTRGQQVTLRCSPKSGHDTVSWYQQALGQGPQFIFQYYEEEERQRGNFPDRFSGHQFPNYSSELNVNALLLGDSALYLCASSLLGESNEKLFFGSGTQLSVL.

This clonotype was counted ten times or more. In nucleotides, the CDR3 is TGTGCCAGCAGCGACAGTATTTCCTACAATGAGCAGTTCTTC. It codes for CASSDSISYNEQFF. The chain uses TRBV6-2 or TRBV6-3 and TRBJ2-1; the D gene is possibly TRBD1 (5 bases). Germline CDR1 and CDR2: MNHEY and SVGEGT. The length of the CDR3 is 14 residues. Trimming pared 6 bases from V and 1 base from J, leaving 10 bases between.

The sample holds a few counts of this clonotype. A read error may be the cause here, since a much bigger clone is one base away. The gene calls are TRBV28 and TRBJ2-7; 8 nucleotides align to TRBD2. The ends lost 5 bases at V and 4 bases at J; junction bases unmatched: 13. The CDR3 is made up of 16 amino acids. The germline V gene encodes CDR1 MDHEN and CDR2 SYDVKM. The DNA of the CDR3 is TGTGCCAGCAGTCCCTCTCATACTAGCGGAGTATACGAGCAGTACTTC. Encoded protein: CASSPSHTSGVYEQYF.

Comments on this clonotype: A much larger clone differs from this one at a single base, so this may be a read error. The V gene is TRBV7-8, the J gene TRBJ2-1, with no clear D. The CDR3 runs 16 residues. CDR1 is SGHVS and CDR2 is FQNEAQ in the germline V gene. The chain's CDR3 is CAISASRLVSYNEQFF. In DNA, the CDR3 is TGTGCCATCAGCGCAAGCAGACTCGTTTCCTACAATGAGCAGTTCTTC. The whole variable domain, filled in from reference TRBV7-8 and TRBJ2-1, reads GAGVSQSPRYKVAKRGQDVALRCDPISGHVSLFWYQQALGQGPEFLTYFQNEAQLDKSGLPSDRFFAERPEGSVSTLKIQRTQQEDSAVYLCAISASRLVSYNEQFFGPGTRLTVL.

Ten or more counts support this clonotype. The chain has TRBV10-3 and TRBJ1-2, with 7 bases matching TRBD1. The V and J ends lost 3 bases and 3 bases, in that order; junction bases with no gene match: 7. This CDR3 has 15 amino acids. Germline loops: CDR1 ENHRY, CDR2 SYGVKD. Written as DNA, the CDR3 is TGTGCCATCAGTGATGATGGGACAGACGACTATGGCTACACCTTC. Translated: CAISDDGTDDYGYTF.

This clonotype was observed many times. The chain couples TRBV6-5 to TRBJ2-3; maybe TRBD1 (5 bases). CDR1 is MNHEY and CDR2 is SVGAGI in the germline V gene. The germline V and J ends were trimmed by 0 bases and 0 bases, with 7 bases remaining between them. The CDR3 consists of 15 residues. As DNA, the CDR3 is TGTGCCAGCAGTTACTCTAGGACAAGCACAGATACGCAGTATTTT. This codes for CASSYSRTSTDTQYF.

This clonotype has a count of ten or more. The gene calls are TRBV11-3 and TRBJ2-2, with D unclear. Germline values: CDR1 SGHNT, CDR2 YENEEA. This CDR3 spans 14 amino acids. V lost 2 bases and J 5 bases, leaving 9 bases between the germline ends. Here the CDR3 DNA reads TGTGCCAGCAGCTTAAGTAGGTTAACCGGGGAGCTGTTTTTT. Amino acids: CASSLSRLTGELFF.

In the case of this clonotype: One end of the junction fails to match germline, which may point to a read error. This chain links TRBV28 with TRBJ1-2, with unresolved D. CDR1 and CDR2 from the germline V gene are MDHEN and SYDVKM. CDR3 length equals 13 residues. The DNA of the CDR3 is TGTGGCAGCAGTCCCCCCGCGGGCAGTGGCTACACCTTC. Its protein is CGSSPPAGSGYTF.

This chain joins TRBV5-6 and TRBJ2-5, with TRBD1 matching 9 bases. From germline, CDR1 is SGHDT and CDR2 YYEEEE. The CDR3 runs 17 residues. Trimming took 4 bases from V and 5 from J; bases not matched to a gene: 15. CDR3 in amino acids: CASSMLGQGTGVETQYF. In DNA form, the CDR3 reads TGTGCCAGCAGCATGCTTGGACAGGGGACTGGGGTGGAGACCCAGTACTTC. Full variable domain (missing parts from reference TRBV5-6 and TRBJ2-5): DAGVTQSPTHLIKTRGQQVTLRCSPKSGHDTVSWYQQALGQGPQFIFQYYEEEERQRGNFPDRFSGHQFPNYSSELNVNALLLGDSALYLCASSMLGQGTGVETQYFGPGTRLLVL.

The rearrangement links TRBV6-1 to TRBJ2-3; D gene ambiguous. The CDR3 totals 14 residues. The V gene lost 9 bases and the J gene lost 1 base, with 14 bases spanning the gap. CDR1 MNHNS and CDR2 SASEGT come from the germline V gene. CDR3 region: CASLTWYGTDTQYF. In DNA form, the CDR3 reads TGTGCCAGTCTGACATGGTACGGCACAGATACGCAGTATTTT.

A word on this clonotype: A read error may account for a junction end that differs from germline. V and J are TRBV4-1 and TRBJ2-7, with TRBD1 as a possible D gene (6 bases). The CDR3 consists of 15 residues. The germline V gene encodes CDR1 MGHRA and CDR2 YSYEKL. CDR3 sequence (DNA): TGCGCCAGCAACCAAGTTGGGGACAACTCCTACGAGCAGTACTTC. Protein: CASNQVGDNSYEQYF.

The chain couples TRBV28 to TRBJ2-1, with a tentative D call TRBD2 (5 bases). The CDR3 runs 12 residues. Deletions cut 6 bases from V and 9 bases from J, with 12 bases between. Germline CDR1 MDHEN, CDR2 SYDVKM. The CDR3 nucleotides are TGTGCCAGCAGAACTAGTCTAACTGAGCAGTTCTTC. Translating gives CASRTSLTEQFF.

A word on this clonotype: Compared with germline, one end of the junction differs, possibly owing to a read error. The chain combines TRBV10-3 with TRBJ2-1; 12 bases are a match to TRBD2. Germline values: CDR1 ENHRY, CDR2 SYGVKD. The CDR3 spans 16 residues. In DNA, the CDR3 is TGTGTCATCACCGAGACTAGCGGGAGCAGGAGCAATGAGCAGTTCTTC. Amino acid sequence: CVITETSGSRSNEQFF.

Comments on this clonotype: This may come from a read error, since a much larger clone is one base off. This chain connects TRBV29-1 to TRBJ1-2; no definite D call. V was trimmed by 4 bases and J by 1 base, leaving 13 bases between them. The CDR3 runs 14 residues. CDR1 SQVTM and CDR2 ANQGSEA come from the germline V gene. CDR3 residues: CSVVLPELNYGYTF. Here the CDR3 DNA reads TGCAGCGTTGTCCTCCCAGAGCTTAACTATGGCTACACCTTC.

The V gene is TRBV7-9, the J gene TRBJ2-1, with TRBD1 as a possible D gene (6 bases). This CDR3 has 13 residues. Per germline, CDR1 SEHNR and CDR2 FQNEAQ (reference sequence). Trimming took off 8 bases at V and 9 bases at J, with 17 bases between the two ends. The CDR3 is CASGRQDNGEQFF. Here the CDR3 DNA reads TGTGCCAGCGGCAGACAGGATAATGGTGAGCAGTTCTTC.

Concerning this clonotype: One end of the junction varies from germline; a read error may be responsible. For the CDR3, the DNA is TGCGCCAGCAGTCAGCGGGACTTCGGGGACACCGGTGAGCTGTTTTTT. Its translation is CASSQRDFGDTGELFF. The V call is TRBV12-3 or TRBV12-4, the J call TRBJ2-2; maybe TRBD2 (7 bases). The CDR3 runs to 16 residues.

This clonotype was seen only a few times. A read error is possible here, since a much larger clone lies one base away. The chain carries TRBV6-5 and TRBJ2-1; 7 nucleotides line up with TRBD2. The length of the CDR3 is 15 residues. CDR1 and CDR2 from the germline V gene are MNHEY and SVGAGI. The CDR3 reads CTSSYSPSGYNEQFF. CDR3 DNA: TGTACCAGCAGTTACTCGCCTAGCGGTTACAATGAGCAGTTCTTC.

CDR3: CASSPTGQGNEQFF. The CDR3 coding sequence is TGTGCCAGTAGCCCCACGGGGCAGGGGAATGAGCAGTTCTTC. The V and J genes are TRBV11-3 and TRBJ2-1, with a possible D match to TRBD1 (6 bases). Between the trimmed V and J ends, which lost 9 bases and 7 bases, there was a span of 19 bases. The CDR3 consists of 14 residues. In germline, CDR1 is SGHNT, CDR2 YENEEA.

This clonotype was seen many times. This sequence joins TRBV29-1 and TRBJ2-2; tentatively, D is TRBD1 (7 bases). V lost 6 bases and J 4 bases, leaving 15 bases between the germline ends. There are 14 residues in the CDR3. Looked up from germline, CDR1 is SQVTM and CDR2 is ANQGSEA. The CDR3 loop reads CSVATQGGTGELFF. CDR3 coding DNA: TGCAGCGTAGCCACGCAGGGGGGCACCGGGGAGCTGTTTTTT.

The chain uses TRBV6-1 and TRBJ1-5; D perhaps matches TRBD1 (6 bases). CDR1 is MNHNS and CDR2 is SASEGT in the germline V gene. The CDR3 spans 14 residues. The CDR3 DNA follows: TGTATCAGCAGTGAGGGGGAGTCGGATCAGCCCCAGCATTTT. It yields the protein CISSEGESDQPQHF.

This sequence joins TRBV6-2 or TRBV6-3 and TRBJ2-7, with 10 positions matching TRBD2. V lost 7 bases to trimming and J lost 3 bases; unmatched junction nucleotides: 18. The CDR3 contains 18 residues. From germline, CDR1 is MNHEY and CDR2 SVGEGT. The CDR3 nucleotides read TGTGCCAGCATCAGCGGGGGGGACCGCCCGGGTCGTGTCTACGAGCAGTACTTC. Amino acids: CASISGGDRPGRVYEQYF.

This clonotype was seen more than once but under ten times. This chain uses TRBV10-2 with TRBJ2-6, with D hard to call. Germline-derived CDR1 and CDR2 are WSHSY and SAAADI. V lost 2 bases to trimming and J lost 2 bases, with 10 bases between them. This CDR3 comprises 16 residues. The CDR3 spells CASSETAATGANVLTF. CDR3 DNA sequence: TGCGCCAGCAGTGAGACAGCCGCGACTGGGGCCAACGTCCTGACTTTC.

As to this clonotype: At one boundary the junction diverges from the germline segment, which might be a read error. This chain uses TRBV6-2 or TRBV6-3 with TRBJ2-2; D perhaps matches TRBD2 (5 bases). The length of the CDR3 is 14 residues. Germline V gene lookup returns CDR1 MNHEY and CDR2 SVGEGT. The CDR3 sequence: CASSYSVSLGEMFF. CDR3 bases: TGTGCCAGCAGTTACTCGGTGTCCCTCGGGGAGATGTTTTTT.

Regarding this clonotype: Germline is not matched at one junction end, which may reflect a read error. This chain links TRBV6-2 or TRBV6-3 with TRBJ1-3; D is unresolved. The CDR3 has 14 residues. CDR1 and CDR2 from the germline V gene are MNHEY and SVGEGT. CDR3 protein: CASRQDVSGNTIYF. CDR3 coding DNA: TGTGCCAGCAGGCAGGACGTCTCTGGAAACACAATATATTTT.

This clonotype appeared a few times. The J gene is TRBJ2-1, the V gene TRBV5-5; no firm D call. The V and J ends lost 4 bases and 0 bases respectively, with 11 bases between them. This CDR3 is 15 amino acids long. Germline V CDR1 and CDR2: SGHKS, YYEKEE (reference sequence). DNA for the CDR3: TGTGCCAGCAGCCCCGGAGAGCACTCCTACAATGAGCAGTTCTTC. This sequence encodes CASSPGEHSYNEQFF. Full variable domain (remainder filled in from reference TRBV5-5 and TRBJ2-1): DAGVTQSPTHLIKTRGQQVTLRCSPISGHKSVSWYQQVLGQGPQFIFQYYEKEERGRGNFPDRFSARQFPNYSSELNVNALLLGDSALYLCASSPGEHSYNEQFFGPGTRLTVL.

In regard to this clonotype: Since a much larger clone is just one base distant, this may be a read error. The V gene is TRBV6-5, the J gene TRBJ1-1; 8 bases are shared with TRBD1. The CDR3 is 15 residues long. V gave up 4 bases and J gave up 3 bases; unmatched junction bases: 7. Germline V gene data show CDR1 as MNHEY and CDR2 as SVGAGI. The CDR3 loop reads CASSSYRGEYTEAFF. The CDR3 nucleotides are TGTGCCAGCAGTTCCTACAGGGGGGAGTACACTGAAGCTTTCTTT.

The V gene is TRBV28, the J gene TRBJ2-1; D is perhaps TRBD2 (6 bases). This CDR3 contains 17 residues. Germline V gives CDR1 MDHEN, CDR2 SYDVKM. Trimming took 0 bases from V and 7 from J, leaving 19 bases between them. The CDR3 sequence: CASSLWYAGGRGNEQFF. The CDR3 bases are TGTGCCAGCAGTTTATGGTACGCAGGAGGACGGGGGAATGAGCAGTTCTTC.

V gene TRBV13 combines with J gene TRBJ2-2, with D unresolved. V was cut by 3 bases and J by 8 bases, with 10 bases left in between. There are 13 residues in the CDR3. CDR1 PRHDT and CDR2 FYEKMQ come from the germline V gene (reference sequence). The CDR3: CASSLRRTGELFF. CDR3 DNA: TGTGCCAGCAGCTTGAGACGCACGGGGGAGCTGTTTTTT.